This TCR beta chain was captured in a study of T cells in Graves' hyperthyroidism and ophthalmopathy. The CDR3 regions of TCR beta were amplified from RNA transcripts. The TCR CDR3 first-round RT-PCR relied on the HTBI primer set. TCRdb called the multiplex PCR reads again in MiXCR, with one record for every CDR3 protein. The sample holds a few hundred thousand distinct CDR3 sequences; around a fifth are singletons and the top ten take just under 40%. Germline assignment: CDR1 SNHLY and CDR2 FYNNEI. V was pared by 2 bases and J by 4 bases, with 5 bases of the junction left unmatched. The CDR3 covers 16 residues. Only a few counts were recorded for this clonotype. A NOSPECS grade of at least 4, a Clinical Activity Score of at least 3 and duration under 3 months were recorded in ophthalmopathy patients. Clinical symptoms, serum thyroxine, TRAb, thyroid ultrasound and orbital computed tomography informed diagnoses.

The chain links TRBV2 to TRBJ2-5; 12 bases align to TRBD2. Specimen: blood. The sequence was collected from a man aged 50-60 years with Graves' ophthalmopathy. The CDR3 DNA reads as TGTGCCAGCAGTGAACTAGCGGGAGGGCCGGGAGAGACCCAGTACTTC. This translates into CASSELAGGPGETQYF.